Following are 14 T cell receptor beta chains from one sample sequenced in a study of CD8 T cells in ankylosing spondylitis. MiXCR, applied by TCRdb to the 5' RACE reads, yields one record per CDR3 protein. The profile covers around 130,000 distinct CDR3 sequences, with around 9.7% appearing a single time and 2.5% to 3.5% taken by the ten largest. Material for sequencing was blood, either unsorted or a sorted T cell fraction (not recorded which). These receptors all come from a male donor with ankylosing spondylitis or in good health (not recorded which).

This clonotype was observed many times. The chain uses TRBV20-1 and TRBJ1-1; the match to TRBD1 covers 7 bases. The CDR3 totals 15 residues. Germline V CDR1 and CDR2: DFQATT, SNEGSKA (reference sequence). J was trimmed by 1 base and V by 3 bases; bases with no gene match: 8. CDR3 bases: TGCAGTGCTAGGTCCGACAGGGCGCCGAACACTGAAGCTTTCTTT. Residues: CSARSDRAPNTEAFF.

The chain has TRBV5-1 and TRBJ2-7, with 8 bases matching TRBD2. This CDR3 is 17 amino acids long. From germline, CDR1 is SGHRS and CDR2 YFSETQ. After removal of 1 base from V and 0 bases from J, the junction contained 9 bases not matched to a gene. CDR3 residues: CASSLMFSGSISYEQYF. CDR3 in DNA: TGCGCCAGCAGCTTGATGTTCAGCGGGAGTATCTCCTACGAGCAGTACTTC. Drawing the rest from reference TRBV5-1 and TRBJ2-7, the complete variable domain is KAGVTQTPRYLIKTRGQQVTLSCSPISGHRSVSWYQQTPGQGLQFLFEYFSETQRNKGNFPGRFSGRQFSNSRSEMNVSTLELGDSALYLCASSLMFSGSISYEQYFGPGTRLTVT.

This clonotype was observed at least ten times. CDR3 sequence (DNA): TGTGCCAGCAGGGGCGGAGGGACGCATGAGCAGTTCTTC. Translation gives CASRGGGTHEQFF. The J gene is TRBJ2-1, the V gene TRBV5-5, with D possibly being TRBD2 (6 bases). The V gene lost 5 bases and the J gene lost 8 bases, with 14 bases spanning the gap. The germline CDR1 and CDR2 sequences are SGHKS and YYEKEE (reference sequence). This CDR3 region has 13 residues.

The J gene is TRBJ2-7, the V gene TRBV7-2, with 11 nucleotides matching TRBD2. Germline V gives CDR1 SGHTA, CDR2 FQGNSA. The CDR3 has 16 residues. Germline trimming cut 4 bases from V and 3 bases from J; bases unmatched to any gene: 8. CDR3 sequence reads: CASSSGLADLSYEQYF. DNA for the CDR3: TGTGCCAGCAGCTCGGGACTAGCGGACCTGAGCTACGAGCAGTACTTC.

The V call is TRBV2, the J call TRBJ2-1, with a possible D match to TRBD1 (7 bases). The CDR3 runs 13 residues. The V end lost 7 bases, the J end lost 5 bases, and 12 bases lay between the germline ends. Per germline, CDR1 SNHLY and CDR2 FYNNEI. The CDR3 DNA is TGTGCCAGCACCGCGGGACAGAACAATGAGCAGTTCTTC. This gives the protein CASTAGQNNEQFF.

This clonotype has only a few counts. The J gene is TRBJ2-2, the V gene TRBV12-3 or TRBV12-4, with 8 bases that match TRBD1. V was pared by 8 bases and J by 6 bases, with 5 bases of the junction left unmatched. The CDR3 runs to 13 residues. CDR3 nucleotides: TGTGCCAGCGTCAGGACAGGGCCCGGGGAGCTGTTTTTT. Amino acid sequence: CASVRTGPGELFF.

The genes are TRBV29-1 and TRBJ2-1; TRBD2 agrees at 8 bases. Germline V lookup: CDR1 SQVTM, CDR2 ANQGSEA. With V trimmed by 7 bases and J by 0 bases, 2 bases remained unmatched. The CDR3 runs to 13 residues. CDR3 nucleotides: TGCAGCGGTGGGACTAGCTCCTACAATGAGCAGTTCTTC. Its protein is CSGGTSSYNEQFF.

This clonotype came up many times. The J gene is TRBJ2-5, the V gene TRBV2; maybe TRBD2 (5 bases). V was shortened by 10 bases and J by 5 bases, with 17 bases between the two germline ends. The CDR3 runs to 13 residues. CDR1 SNHLY and CDR2 FYNNEI come from the germline V gene. The CDR3 loop is CATRTTSGETQYF. The CDR3 DNA reads TGTGCCACCCGTACTACCTCGGGGGAGACCCAGTACTTC.

This clonotype was counted ten times or more. This chain connects TRBV5-1 to TRBJ2-4, with D possibly being TRBD1 (5 bases). Trimming shortened V by 0 bases and J by 5 bases, and 12 bases separated the two germline ends. Germline V gives CDR1 SGHRS, CDR2 YFSETQ. The CDR3 is 15 amino acids. CDR3: CASSLEGVVENIQYF. The CDR3 bases are TGCGCCAGCAGCTTGGAAGGGGTGGTTGAAAACATTCAGTACTTC.

This clonotype has more than one count but fewer than ten. The chain uses TRBV4-2 and TRBJ2-1; D might be TRBD2 (5 bases). Germline CDR1 and CDR2: LGHNA and YNFKEQ. The CDR3 has 18 amino acids. V dropped 6 bases and J dropped 2 bases, with 23 bases sitting between them. The CDR3, as DNA: TGTGCCAGCAGAATGACTATGGACGGATTGACCCCCTACAATGAGCAGTTCTTC. Translation gives CASRMTMDGLTPYNEQFF.

This clonotype was picked up many times. V gene TRBV7-2 combines with J gene TRBJ2-2; no firm D call. CDR3 length equals 13 residues. The germline gives CDR1 SGHTA, CDR2 FQGNSA. In DNA form, the CDR3 reads TGTGTGGCCTATAGATCGAACACCGGGGAGCTGTTTTTT. Amino acids: CVAYRSNTGELFF.

This clonotype showed up just a few times. The chain has TRBV7-2 and TRBJ2-2; tentative D call: TRBD2 (5 bases). Germline CDR1 SGHTA, CDR2 FQGNSA. With 5 bases removed from V and 0 bases from J, the gap between germline ends came to 13 bases. The CDR3 totals 16 residues. CDR3 sequence (DNA): TGTGCCAGCAGCCCTCGTGGAGGTTCGAACACCGGGGAGCTGTTTTTT. The encoded protein is CASSPRGGSNTGELFF.

A remark on this clonotype: Since a much larger clone is just one base distant, this may be a read error. The genes are TRBV5-1 and TRBJ2-6, with D possibly TRBD1 on 5 matching bases. Germline V CDR1 and CDR2: SGHRS, YFSETQ. This CDR3 is built from 15 residues. CDR3 residues: CASSLTEPGANGLTF. In DNA, the CDR3 is TGCGCCAGCAGCTTGACAGAGCCTGGGGCCAACGGCCTGACTTTC.

This clonotype has a count of ten or more. The chain links TRBV10-3 to TRBJ2-7; D might be TRBD1 or TRBD2, each matching 6 bases. Germline values: CDR1 ENHRY, CDR2 SYGVKD. CDR3 length: 14 residues. The ends were cut back, 6 bases at V and 7 bases at J, with 19 bases in the middle. The CDR3 region is CAISGGPGMEEQYF. CDR3 coding DNA: TGTGCCATCAGCGGGGGCCCCGGGATGGAGGAGCAGTACTTC.